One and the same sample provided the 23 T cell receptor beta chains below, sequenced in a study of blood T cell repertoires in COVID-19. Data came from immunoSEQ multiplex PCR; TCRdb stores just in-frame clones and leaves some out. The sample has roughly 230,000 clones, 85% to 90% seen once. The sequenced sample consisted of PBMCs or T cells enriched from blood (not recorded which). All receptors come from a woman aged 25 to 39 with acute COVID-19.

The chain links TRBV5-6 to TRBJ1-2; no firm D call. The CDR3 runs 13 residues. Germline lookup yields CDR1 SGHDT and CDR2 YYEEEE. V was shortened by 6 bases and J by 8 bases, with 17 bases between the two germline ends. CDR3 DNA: TGTGCCAGCACTATATCGAGGGTCGGCGGCTACACCTTC. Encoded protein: CASTISRVGGYTF.

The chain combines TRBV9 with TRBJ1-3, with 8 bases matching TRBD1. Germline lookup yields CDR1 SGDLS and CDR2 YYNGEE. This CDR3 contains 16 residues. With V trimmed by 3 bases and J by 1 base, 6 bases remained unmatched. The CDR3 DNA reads TGTGCCAGCAGCGCGACAGGGGCGCGATCTGGAAACACCATATATTTT. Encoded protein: CASSATGARSGNTIYF.

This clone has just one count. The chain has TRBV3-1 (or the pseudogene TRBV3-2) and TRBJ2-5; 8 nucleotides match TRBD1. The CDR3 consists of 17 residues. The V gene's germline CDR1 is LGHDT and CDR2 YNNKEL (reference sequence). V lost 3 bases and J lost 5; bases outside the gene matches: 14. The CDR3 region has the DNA TGTGCCAGCAGCCATGACTTCCGACAGGGGCGATGGGAGACCCAGTACTTC. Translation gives CASSHDFRQGRWETQYF.

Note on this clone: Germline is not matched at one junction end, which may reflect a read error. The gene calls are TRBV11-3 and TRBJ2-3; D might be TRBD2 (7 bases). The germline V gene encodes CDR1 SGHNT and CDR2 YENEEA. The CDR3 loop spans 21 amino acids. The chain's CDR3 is CASSVESPGGRVQKFRDTQYF. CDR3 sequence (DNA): TGTGCCAGCAGCGTAGAGTCCCCCGGGGGGCGCGTGCAAAAGTTTAGAGATACGCAGTATTTT.

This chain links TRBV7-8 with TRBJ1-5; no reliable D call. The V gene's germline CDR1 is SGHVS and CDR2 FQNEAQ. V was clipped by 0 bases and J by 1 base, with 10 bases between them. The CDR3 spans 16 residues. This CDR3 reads CASSLAALRSNQPQHF. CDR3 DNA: TGTGCCAGCAGCTTAGCTGCTCTGAGGAGCAATCAGCCCCAGCATTTT.

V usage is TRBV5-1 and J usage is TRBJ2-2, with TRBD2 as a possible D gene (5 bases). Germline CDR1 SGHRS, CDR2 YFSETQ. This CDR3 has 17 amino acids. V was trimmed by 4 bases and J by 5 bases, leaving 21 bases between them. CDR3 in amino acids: CASSPEVGAGLTGELFF. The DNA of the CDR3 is TGCGCCAGCAGCCCGGAGGTAGGCGCCGGTCTTACCGGGGAGCTGTTTTTT.

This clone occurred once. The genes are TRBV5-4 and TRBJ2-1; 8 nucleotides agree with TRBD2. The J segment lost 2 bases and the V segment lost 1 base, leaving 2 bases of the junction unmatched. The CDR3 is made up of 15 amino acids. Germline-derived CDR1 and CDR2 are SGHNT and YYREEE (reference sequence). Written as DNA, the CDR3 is TGTGCCAGCAGCTTGTTAGCGGGGCCCTACAATGAGCAGTTCTTC. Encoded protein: CASSLLAGPYNEQFF.

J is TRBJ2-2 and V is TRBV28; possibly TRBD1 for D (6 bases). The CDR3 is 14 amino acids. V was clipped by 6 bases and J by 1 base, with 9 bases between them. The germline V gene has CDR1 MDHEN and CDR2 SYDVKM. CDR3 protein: CASRMTGNTGELFF. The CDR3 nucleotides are TGTGCCAGCAGAATGACAGGGAACACCGGGGAGCTGTTTTTT. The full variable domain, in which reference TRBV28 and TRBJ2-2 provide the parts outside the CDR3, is DVKVTQSSRYLVKRTGEKVFLECVQDMDHENMFWYRQDPGLGLRLIYFSYDVKMKEKGDIPEGYSVSREKKERFSLILESASTNQTSMYLCASRMTGNTGELFFGEGSRLTVL.

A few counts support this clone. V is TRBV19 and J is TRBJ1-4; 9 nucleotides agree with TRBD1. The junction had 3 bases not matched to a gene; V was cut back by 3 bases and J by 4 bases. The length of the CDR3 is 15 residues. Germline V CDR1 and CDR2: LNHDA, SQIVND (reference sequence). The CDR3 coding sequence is TGTGCCAGTAGTATGGGGACAGGGAATAATGAAAAACTGTTTTTT. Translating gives CASSMGTGNNEKLFF.

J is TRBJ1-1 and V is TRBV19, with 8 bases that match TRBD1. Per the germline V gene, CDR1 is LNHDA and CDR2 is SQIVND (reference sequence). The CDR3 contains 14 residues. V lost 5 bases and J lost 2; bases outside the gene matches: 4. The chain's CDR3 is CASSLGQGNTEAFF. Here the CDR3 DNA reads TGTGCCAGTAGTCTCGGACAGGGAAACACTGAAGCTTTCTTT.

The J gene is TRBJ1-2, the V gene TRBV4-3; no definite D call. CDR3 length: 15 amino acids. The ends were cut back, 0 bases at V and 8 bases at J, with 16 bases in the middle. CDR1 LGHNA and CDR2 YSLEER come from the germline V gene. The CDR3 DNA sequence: TGCGCCAGCAGCCAAGATCTAGTGTCACGAGCGGGCTACACCTTC. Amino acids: CASSQDLVSRAGYTF.

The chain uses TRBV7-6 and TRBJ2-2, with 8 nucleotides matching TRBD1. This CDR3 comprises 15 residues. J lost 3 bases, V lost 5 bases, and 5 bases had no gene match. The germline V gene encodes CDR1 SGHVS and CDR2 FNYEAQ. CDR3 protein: CASSLGQGHTGELFF. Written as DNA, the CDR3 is TGTGCCAGCAGCCTCGGACAGGGTCACACCGGGGAGCTGTTTTTT. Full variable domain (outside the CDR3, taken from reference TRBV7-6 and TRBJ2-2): GAGVSQSPRYKVTKRGQDVALRCDPISGHVSLYWYRQALGQGPEFLTYFNYEAQQDKSGLPNDRFSAERPEGSISTLTIQRTEQRDSAMYRCASSLGQGHTGELFFGEGSRLTVL.

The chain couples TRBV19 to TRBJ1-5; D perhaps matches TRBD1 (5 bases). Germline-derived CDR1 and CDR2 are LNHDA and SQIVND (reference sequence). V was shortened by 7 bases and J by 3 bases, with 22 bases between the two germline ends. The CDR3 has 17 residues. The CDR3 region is CASTPPGRTQLNQPQHF. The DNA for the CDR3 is TGTGCCAGTACCCCCCCAGGTAGGACACAACTCAATCAGCCCCAGCATTTT.

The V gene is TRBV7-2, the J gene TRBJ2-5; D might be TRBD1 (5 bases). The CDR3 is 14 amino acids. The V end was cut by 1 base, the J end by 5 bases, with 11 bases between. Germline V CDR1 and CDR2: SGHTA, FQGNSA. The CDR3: CASSLEGNVETQYF. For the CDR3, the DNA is TGTGCCAGCAGCTTAGAGGGGAACGTGGAGACCCAGTACTTC.

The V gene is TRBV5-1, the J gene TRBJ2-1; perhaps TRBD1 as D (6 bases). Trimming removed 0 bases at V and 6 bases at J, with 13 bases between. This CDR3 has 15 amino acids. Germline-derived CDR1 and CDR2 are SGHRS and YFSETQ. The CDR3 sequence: CASSLAGTPINEQFF. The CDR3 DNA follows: TGCGCCAGCAGCTTGGCCGGGACACCAATCAATGAGCAGTTCTTC.

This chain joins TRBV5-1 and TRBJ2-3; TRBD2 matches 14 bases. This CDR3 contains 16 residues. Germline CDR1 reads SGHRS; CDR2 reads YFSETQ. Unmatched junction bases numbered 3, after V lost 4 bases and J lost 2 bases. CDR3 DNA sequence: TGCGCCAGCAGCGGACTAGCGGGGGGCAACACAGATACGCAGTATTTT. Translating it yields CASSGLAGGNTDTQYF.

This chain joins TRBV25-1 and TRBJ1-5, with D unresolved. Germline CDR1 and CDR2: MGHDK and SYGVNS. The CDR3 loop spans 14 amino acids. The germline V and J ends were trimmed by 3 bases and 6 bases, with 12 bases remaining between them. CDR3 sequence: CASSDAGLSQPQHF. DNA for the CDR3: TGTGCCAGCAGTGATGCGGGGTTGAGTCAGCCCCAGCATTTT. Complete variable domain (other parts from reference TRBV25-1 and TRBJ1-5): EADIYQTPRYLVIGTGKKITLECSQTMGHDKMYWYQQDPGMELHLIHYSYGVNSTEKGDLSSESTVSRIRTEHFPLTLESARPSHTSQYLCASSDAGLSQPQHFGDGTRLSIL.

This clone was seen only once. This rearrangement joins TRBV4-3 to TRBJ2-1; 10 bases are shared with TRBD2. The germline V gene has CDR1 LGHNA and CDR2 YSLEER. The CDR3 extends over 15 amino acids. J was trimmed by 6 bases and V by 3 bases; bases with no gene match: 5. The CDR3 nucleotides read TGCGCCAGCAGCCAGGAGGCTAGCGGGGGCAATGAGCAGTTCTTC. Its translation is CASSQEASGGNEQFF.

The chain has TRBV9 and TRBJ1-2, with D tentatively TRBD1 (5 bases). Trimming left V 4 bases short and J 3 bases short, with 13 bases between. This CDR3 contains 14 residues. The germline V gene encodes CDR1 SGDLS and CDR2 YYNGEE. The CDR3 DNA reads TGTGCCAGCAGCCCGAGGACACCTGACTATGGCTACACCTTC. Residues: CASSPRTPDYGYTF.

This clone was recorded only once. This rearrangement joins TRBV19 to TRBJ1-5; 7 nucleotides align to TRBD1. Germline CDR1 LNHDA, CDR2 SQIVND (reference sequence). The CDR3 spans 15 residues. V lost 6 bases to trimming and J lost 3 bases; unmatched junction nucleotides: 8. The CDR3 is CASSTTGLANQPQHF. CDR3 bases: TGTGCCAGTAGCACGACAGGGTTGGCCAATCAGCCCCAGCATTTT.

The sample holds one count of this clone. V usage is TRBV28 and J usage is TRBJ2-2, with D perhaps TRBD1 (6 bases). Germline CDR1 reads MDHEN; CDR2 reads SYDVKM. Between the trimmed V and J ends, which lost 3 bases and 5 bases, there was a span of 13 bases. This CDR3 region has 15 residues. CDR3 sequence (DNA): TGTGCCAGCAGTTTTACAGGACAGAGAACCGGGGAGCTGTTTTTT. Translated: CASSFTGQRTGELFF. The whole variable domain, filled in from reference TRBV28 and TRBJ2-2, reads DVKVTQSSRYLVKRTGEKVFLECVQDMDHENMFWYRQDPGLGLRLIYFSYDVKMKEKGDIPEGYSVSREKKERFSLILESASTNQTSMYLCASSFTGQRTGELFFGEGSRLTVL.

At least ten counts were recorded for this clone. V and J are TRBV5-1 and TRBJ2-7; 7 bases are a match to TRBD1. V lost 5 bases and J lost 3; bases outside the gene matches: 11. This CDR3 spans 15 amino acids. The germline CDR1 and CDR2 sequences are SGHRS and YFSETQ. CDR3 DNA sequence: TGCGCCAGCAGGCCCGGGACAGACGAATTCTACGAGCAGTACTTC. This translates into CASRPGTDEFYEQYF.

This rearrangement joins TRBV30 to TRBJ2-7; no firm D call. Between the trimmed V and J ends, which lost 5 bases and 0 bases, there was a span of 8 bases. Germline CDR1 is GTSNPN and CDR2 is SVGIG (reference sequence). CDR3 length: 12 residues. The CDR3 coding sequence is TGTGCCTGGGGACGGAGCTCCTACGAGCAGTACTTC. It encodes CAWGRSSYEQYF.